Sequencing of this TCR beta chain was carried out in a study of tumor and adjacent non-tumor tissue in lung cancer (dated by TCRdb to 2016 to 2018). Study-wide context: By cancer type, the cohort comprised 12 adenocarcinoma patients, 2 squamous cell carcinoma patients and 1 small cell lung cancer patient. Ages among the approximately 15 patients ranged from about 31 to 76 years, there were some 10 men and 5 women, and disease was at TNM stage I to III. Sequencing generated a total of roughly 130 million productive TCRbeta reads, averaging about 4.2 million reads per sample. Bulk TCRbeta repertoires were compared between lung tumor tissue and matched distant non-tumor lung tissue obtained from 15 lung cancer patients. A few dozen paired specimens, one tumor and one normal lung sample per patient, were profiled by TCRbeta CDR3 sequencing. Broad study findings and their caveats: Neither the sequencing platform nor unique molecular identifiers are mentioned in the methods. The cohort had only approximately 15 patients, and the authors noted that larger samples and more detailed clinical data are needed. TCR diversity (inverse Simpson) was significantly higher in tumor than in normal lung tissue (roughly 430 vs 170, P = 0.0075, Mann-Whitney U test). A significantly larger cumulative share of the repertoire was made up by the top 100 clones in normal lung than in tumor tissue. Younger patients had significantly higher TCR diversity, and higher tumor TCR diversity was associated with shorter overall and disease-free survival. Because peripheral blood was not sequenced, the blood TCRbeta repertoires of the lung cancer patients in the study went unexamined.

The protocol used for the library was multiplex PCR. TCRdb records Illumina HiSeq 2500 as the sequencer. TCRbeta libraries were built by three rounds of nested PCR using primers (Table S4), following protocols modified from ARM-PCR. PCR products of 200-500 bp were gel-excised and purified with the QIAquick gel extraction kit before sequencing. The paper's processing steps were these. Reads were cleaned with Trimmomatic, merged with FLASH into complete CDR3 sequences, and assigned to V(D)J germline segments with MiTCR. Clonal diversity was calculated as the inverse Simpson's index using VDJtools. Productive reads were defined as in-frame sequences without a premature stop codon. TCRdb reprocessing: public reads trimmed at Q25 with fastp, clones called with MiXCR, in-frame beta chains kept. Rows merge per CDR3 protein into single entries with the most common DNA and genes. These V and J calls originate from TCRdb's pipeline instead of the authors' own analysis. Recorded for this sample are approximately 120,000 distinct CDR3 sequences; 62% of them occurred a single time. Over 15% of the sample is taken by the ten largest.

This clonotype has at least ten counts. There is no known antigen for this receptor. Nothing much larger sits one base from this clone, and base qualities are not available. V lost 5 bases and J lost 4 bases, and the count of bases not matched to a germline gene is 5. Spanning cysteine to phenylalanine, the CDR3 consists of 14 amino acids. The retained sequence is limited to the CDR3, 42 bases, with the frame set at the first base. Bulk unsorted tissue served as the source for RNA extraction, and RNA quality was assessed using a NanoDrop ND-1000 and an Agilent 2100. Distant non-tumor tissue taken more than 3 cm from the tumor edge was used as the normal lung sample. Newly diagnosed lung cancer patients without prior chemotherapy who had been admitted for thoracic surgery in China between August and November 2014 were enrolled as donors. Patients who had received previous radiotherapy or chemotherapy, or who had another concurrent cancer, were excluded from the study. Surgical tissue pieces of about 1-2 cm3 were preserved in RNAlater solution and were kept at -80 degrees C until use.

The source of this sequence is a man aged 60 to 69 with non-small cell lung cancer. Sequenced input: distant non-tumor lung tissue. The chain couples TRBV12-3 or TRBV12-4 to TRBJ2-1; a stretch of 7 junction bases matches TRBD1. The CDR3 corresponds to CASSSLDRYNEQFF. The DNA reads TGTGCCAGCAGTAGCCTGGACAGGTACAATGAGCAGTTCTTC.